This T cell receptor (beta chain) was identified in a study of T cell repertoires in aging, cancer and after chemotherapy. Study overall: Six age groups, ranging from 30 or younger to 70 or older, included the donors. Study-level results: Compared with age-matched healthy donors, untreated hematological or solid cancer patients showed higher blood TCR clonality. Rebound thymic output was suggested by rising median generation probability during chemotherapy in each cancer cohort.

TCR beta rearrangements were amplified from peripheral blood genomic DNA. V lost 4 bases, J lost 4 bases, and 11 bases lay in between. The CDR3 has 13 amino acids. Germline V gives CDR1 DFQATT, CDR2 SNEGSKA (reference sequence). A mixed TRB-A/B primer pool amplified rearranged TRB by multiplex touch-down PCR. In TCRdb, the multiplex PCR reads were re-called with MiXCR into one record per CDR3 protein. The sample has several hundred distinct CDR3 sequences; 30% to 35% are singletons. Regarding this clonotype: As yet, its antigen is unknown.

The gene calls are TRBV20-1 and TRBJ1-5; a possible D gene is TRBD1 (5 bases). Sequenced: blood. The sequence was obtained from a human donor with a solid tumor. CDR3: CSAKGPANQPQHF. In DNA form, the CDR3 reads TGCAGTGCTAAGGGACCGGCAAATCAGCCCCAGCATTTT.